This T cell receptor (beta chain) is from a study of blood T cell repertoires in COVID-19. Study overall: Some COVID-19 samples were acute and others convalescent; all came from the United States, Italy and Spain.

CDR1 is LGHDT and CDR2 is YNNKEL in the germline V gene (reference sequence). This CDR3 comprises 13 residues. V lost 5 bases to trimming and J lost 1 base, with 7 bases between them. Original data processing: Amplification of reference gene primers was used by the study to estimate nucleated cell counts. Libraries were prepared by immunoSEQ multiplex PCR; TCRdb keeps only in-frame clonotypes and omits some of them. The DNA gave D and trimming, while V, J and clone size come from that table. The table includes around 260,000 clones, 80% to 90% detected once. Sequenced sample: peripheral blood. The origin of this receptor is a woman younger than 45 with active or convalescent COVID-19. The chain recombines TRBV3-1 (or the pseudogene TRBV3-2) with TRBJ2-3, with D unresolved. CDR3 DNA sequence: TGTGCCAGCAGCTCCCGGGGCACAGATACGCAGTATTTT. Amino acid sequence: CASSSRGTDTQYF.